This entry is about one T cell receptor (beta chain). This record comes from a study of T cell repertoires in cytomegalovirus infection. Overall study context: Public TCR beta signature analysis indicated the presence of both CMV infection and matching HLA type.

One entry per CDR3 protein, called by TCRdb with MiXCR from the reads. This sample yields 200,000 to 300,000 distinct CDR3 sequences, of which about an eighth are seen a single time; roughly 8.9% belongs to the top ten. This receptor was obtained from a human donor in good health (CMV status not recorded). Some clones in this sample may be carry-over from other donors' samples. The sample comprised PBMCs.

The CDR3 protein is CATNPIGLAGGTDTQYF. In DNA, the CDR3 is TGTGCCACCAACCCAATCGGGCTAGCGGGAGGAACAGATACGCAGTATTTT. The chain couples TRBV28 to TRBJ2-3, with TRBD2 matching over 11 bases. The germline V gene has CDR1 MDHEN and CDR2 SYDVKM. Germline trimming cut 10 bases from V and 3 bases from J; bases unmatched to any gene: 15. This CDR3 has 17 amino acids.